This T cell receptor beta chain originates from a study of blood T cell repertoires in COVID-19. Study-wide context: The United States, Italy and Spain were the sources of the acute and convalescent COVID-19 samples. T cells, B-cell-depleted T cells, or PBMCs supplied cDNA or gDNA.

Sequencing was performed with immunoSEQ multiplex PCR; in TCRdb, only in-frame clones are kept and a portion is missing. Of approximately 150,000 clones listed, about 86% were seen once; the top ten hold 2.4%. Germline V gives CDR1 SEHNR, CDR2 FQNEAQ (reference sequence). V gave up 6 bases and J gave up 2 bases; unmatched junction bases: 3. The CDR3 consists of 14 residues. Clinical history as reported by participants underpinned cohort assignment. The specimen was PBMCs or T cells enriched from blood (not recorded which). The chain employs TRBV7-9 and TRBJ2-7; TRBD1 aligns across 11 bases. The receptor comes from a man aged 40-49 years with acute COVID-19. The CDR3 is CASSRGQGAYEQYF. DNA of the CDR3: TGTGCCAGCAGTCGGGGACAGGGGGCCTACGAGCAGTACTTC. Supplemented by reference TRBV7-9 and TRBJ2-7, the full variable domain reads DTGVSQNPRHKITKRGQNVTFRCDPISEHNRLYWYRQTLGQGPEFLTYFQNEAQLEKSRLLSDRFSAERPKGSFSTLEIQRTEQGDSAMYLCASSRGQGAYEQYFGPGTRLTVT.